The 28 T cell receptor beta chains below come from one sample, sequenced in a study of blood T cell repertoires in COVID-19. Assay: immunoSEQ multiplex PCR; the TCRdb copy retains only in-frame clones and omits some. The profile shows around 200,000 clones, approximately 85% of them singletons. Sequencing used peripheral blood. The receptors originated from a man between 60 and 70 years old with acute or convalescent COVID-19.

The chain joins TRBV18 to TRBJ2-7; 8 nucleotides match TRBD2. Germline CDR1 KGHSH, CDR2 LQKENI. The CDR3 loop spans 15 amino acids. V shed 3 bases, J shed 5 bases, and the junction held 9 bases outside the gene matches. CDR3 nucleotides: TGTGCCAGCTCACCTACCACGGGAGGGTCCCACGAGCAGTACTTC. As protein: CASSPTTGGSHEQYF.

The V call is TRBV5-4, the J call TRBJ2-1; possibly TRBD1 for D (6 bases). The germline V gene encodes CDR1 SGHNT and CDR2 YYREEE (reference sequence). V was clipped by 0 bases and J by 9 bases, with 16 bases between them. This CDR3 has 15 residues. DNA for the CDR3: TGTGCCAGCAGCTTGGCAGGGGTCTTGTCTATTGAGCAGTTCTTC. Protein sequence: CASSLAGVLSIEQFF.

The V gene is TRBV24-1, the J gene TRBJ2-1, with TRBD2 identical over 8 bases. With 9 bases clipped from V and 7 bases from J, the junction kept 19 bases outside the gene matches. This CDR3 is built from 17 residues. CDR1 KGHDR and CDR2 SFDVKD come from the germline V gene. The CDR3 sequence is CATRRGASGGRGNEQFF. As DNA, the CDR3 is TGTGCCACCCGCCGGGGGGCCAGCGGGGGCCGGGGGAATGAGCAGTTCTTC.

This clone has only one observation. V is TRBV19 and J is TRBJ1-2; the D gene is possibly TRBD1 (6 bases). CDR1 is LNHDA and CDR2 is SQIVND in the germline V gene (reference sequence). V gave up 2 bases and J gave up 0 bases, with 13 bases separating them. There are 16 residues in the CDR3. CDR3 coding DNA: TGTGCCAGTAGTATACGGCCAGGGGCCACTAACTATGGCTACACCTTC. It yields the protein CASSIRPGATNYGYTF.

This clone was seen once. The chain links TRBV27 to TRBJ1-4; 10 bases agree with TRBD1. The CDR3 loop spans 18 amino acids. V trimming: 1 base; J trimming: 0 bases; junction bases outside the gene matches: 5. CDR1 MNHEY and CDR2 SMNVEV come from the germline V gene (reference sequence). The CDR3 sequence is CASSLFGTGAPTNEKLFF. The CDR3, as DNA: TGTGCCAGCAGTTTATTTGGGACAGGGGCACCAACTAATGAAAAACTGTTTTTT.

The CDR3 DNA reads as TGTGCCAGCAGCGTAACAGGGGAGAATTCACCCCTCCACTTT. This translates into CASSVTGENSPLHF. The chain recombines TRBV9 with TRBJ1-6, with TRBD1 matching 7 bases. The CDR3 spans 14 residues. The ends lost 1 base at V and 7 bases at J; junction bases unmatched: 2. The germline CDR1 and CDR2 sequences are SGDLS and YYNGEE.

In its sample, this clone was seen a few times. The V and J genes are TRBV18 and TRBJ1-1; possibly TRBD1 for D (5 bases). Per germline, CDR1 KGHSH and CDR2 LQKENI. The V end lost 2 bases, the J end lost 4 bases, and 11 bases lay between the germline ends. This CDR3 is built from 14 residues. The DNA of the CDR3 is TGTGCCAGCTCACCAGGAGGGGTTGGCACTGAAGCTTTCTTT. Its translation is CASSPGGVGTEAFF. The variable domain in full, completed from reference TRBV18 and TRBJ1-1, reads NAGVMQNPRHLVRRRGQEARLRCSPMKGHSHVYWYRQLPEEGLKFMVYLQKENIIDESGMPKERFSAEFPKEGPSILRIQQVVRGDSAAYFCASSPGGVGTEAFFGQGTRLTVV.

The genes are TRBV5-1 and TRBJ2-7; tentatively, D is TRBD2 (6 bases). The CDR3 runs 15 residues. Trimming took off 0 bases at V and 2 bases at J, with 12 bases between the two ends. Germline V CDR1 and CDR2: SGHRS, YFSETQ. The CDR3 spells CASSLVGGNTYEQYF. The CDR3 DNA follows: TGCGCCAGCAGCTTGGTTGGCGGGAATACCTACGAGCAGTACTTC.

The V call is TRBV12-3 or TRBV12-4, the J call TRBJ2-5; D not certain. With 6 bases removed from V and 6 bases from J, the gap between germline ends came to 11 bases. The CDR3 length is 12 residues. CDR3 DNA sequence: TGTGCCAGCAGCTCTAGATGGAAGACCCAGTACTTC. Protein product: CASSSRWKTQYF.

A single count supports this clone. V gene TRBV19 combines with J gene TRBJ2-7; maybe TRBD2 (5 bases). Germline V gives CDR1 LNHDA, CDR2 SQIVND (reference sequence). Trimming took 1 base from V and 7 from J, leaving 14 bases between them. The CDR3 spans 14 residues. DNA for the CDR3: TGTGCCAGTAGTATAGGCGGGCCCGGTGGGGAGCAGTACTTC. It translates to CASSIGGPGGEQYF.

CDR3 sequence reads: CASSLGGVAKNIQYF. The CDR3 bases are TGTGCCAGCAGCTTAGGCGGCGTAGCCAAAAACATTCAGTACTTC. The gene calls are TRBV7-2 and TRBJ2-4; D not resolved. CDR1 and CDR2 from the germline V gene are SGHTA and FQGNSA. V was cut by 1 base and J by 0 bases, with 7 bases left in between. The CDR3 is 15 residues long.

This clone appeared once. The gene calls are TRBV2 and TRBJ2-2; 10 nucleotides align to TRBD1. CDR3 length: 16 amino acids. Germline-derived CDR1 and CDR2 are SNHLY and FYNNEI. The J segment lost 2 bases and the V segment lost 6 bases, leaving 6 bases of the junction unmatched. The CDR3: CASRGGQGINTGELFF. The DNA of the CDR3 is TGTGCCAGCAGGGGGGGACAGGGGATTAACACCGGGGAGCTGTTTTTT.

The rearrangement links TRBV6-5 to TRBJ1-2, with D possibly being TRBD1 (6 bases). CDR1 is MNHEY, CDR2 SVGAGI, per germline. The germline V and J ends were trimmed by 6 bases and 3 bases, with 11 bases remaining between them. CDR3 length: 13 residues. Here the CDR3 DNA reads TGTGCCAGCAGCCTACAGGGTTACTATGGCTACACCTTC. Protein sequence: CASSLQGYYGYTF.

The chain couples TRBV5-8 to TRBJ2-5, with a weak D call TRBD2 (5 bases). Germline CDR1 SGHTS, CDR2 YDEGEE. The CDR3 runs 15 residues. V lost 2 bases and J 2 bases, leaving 13 bases between the germline ends. In DNA form, the CDR3 reads TGTGCCAGCAGCTTCACATCCGGGAAACAAGAGACCCAGTACTTC. As protein: CASSFTSGKQETQYF. Full variable domain (missing parts from reference TRBV5-8 and TRBJ2-5): EAGVTQSPTHLIKTRGQQATLRCSPISGHTSVYWYQQALGLGLQFLLWYDEGEERNRGNFPPRFSGRQFPNYSSELNVNALELEDSALYLCASSFTSGKQETQYFGPGTRLLVL.

The chain has TRBV7-9 and TRBJ2-1; 8 nucleotides line up with TRBD1. Trimming at V came to 3 bases and at J to 9 bases, leaving 4 bases not matched to a gene. This CDR3 region has 13 residues. Germline CDR1 and CDR2: SEHNR and FQNEAQ (reference sequence). CDR3 bases: TGTGCCAGCAGCTTCTCAGGGGGCGGTGAGCAGTTCTTC. It translates to CASSFSGGGEQFF.

This sequence joins TRBV9 and TRBJ2-1; D may be TRBD2 (7 bases). The CDR3 covers 15 residues. The V and J ends lost 0 bases and 7 bases respectively, with 14 bases between them. CDR1 and CDR2 (germline): SGDLS, YYNGEE. CDR3 amino acids: CASSVAPGGWNEQFF. The CDR3 DNA follows: TGTGCCAGCAGCGTAGCTCCGGGGGGCTGGAATGAGCAGTTCTTC. The full variable domain, its missing parts supplied by reference TRBV9 and TRBJ2-1, is DSGVTQTPKHLITATGQRVTLRCSPRSGDLSVYWYQQSLDQGLQFLIQYYNGEERAKGNILERFSAQQFPDLHSELNLSSLELGDSALYFCASSVAPGGWNEQFFGPGTRLTVL.

This clone was observed a few times. The rearrangement links TRBV7-2 to TRBJ2-3, with 8 bases lining up with TRBD2. The CDR3 runs to 15 residues. With V trimmed by 0 bases and J by 9 bases, 8 bases remained unmatched. Germline CDR1 SGHTA, CDR2 FQGNSA. CDR3 sequence: CASSLAPSGLGTQYF. CDR3 nucleotides: TGTGCCAGCAGCTTAGCCCCTAGCGGGCTAGGGACGCAGTATTTT.

This sequence joins TRBV18 and TRBJ2-5, with 7 positions matching TRBD2. This CDR3 spans 14 amino acids. The trim removed 3 bases at V and 5 bases at J, leaving 6 bases unmatched. Germline-derived CDR1 and CDR2 are KGHSH and LQKENI. The CDR3 here is CASSPVAGVETQYF. DNA for the CDR3: TGTGCCAGCTCACCGGTGGCGGGAGTGGAGACCCAGTACTTC.

This chain connects TRBV30 to TRBJ2-7; 8 positions agree with TRBD1. V was clipped by 2 bases and J by 6 bases; unmatched bases: 6. The CDR3 has 13 residues. Germline CDR1 GTSNPN, CDR2 SVGIG (reference sequence). CDR3 amino acids: CAWSPDRVGEQYF. In DNA, the CDR3 is TGTGCCTGGAGTCCGGACAGGGTCGGCGAGCAGTACTTC.

This chain links TRBV7-9 with TRBJ2-3, with D perhaps matching TRBD2 (6 bases). Between the trimmed V and J ends, which lost 1 base and 5 bases, there was a span of 13 bases. The CDR3 extends over 15 amino acids. The V gene's germline CDR1 is SEHNR and CDR2 FQNEAQ (reference sequence). The chain's CDR3 is CASSLGRLVEDTQYF. The CDR3 nucleotides read TGTGCCAGCAGCTTAGGGCGACTAGTTGAAGATACGCAGTATTTT.

J is TRBJ1-1 and V is TRBV2, with D possibly TRBD1 on 6 matching bases. Trimming left V 5 bases short and J 6 bases short, with 16 bases between. Germline values: CDR1 SNHLY, CDR2 FYNNEI. This CDR3 is built from 14 residues. The CDR3 loop is CASSWAKGGSEAFF. CDR3 bases: TGTGCCAGCAGTTGGGCAAAGGGGGGGTCTGAAGCTTTCTTT.

This chain joins TRBV5-1 and TRBJ2-3; 10 positions agree with TRBD2. The CDR3 sequence is 16 residues long. V was pared by 4 bases and J by 1 base, with 6 bases of the junction left unmatched. The V gene's germline CDR1 is SGHRS and CDR2 YFSETQ. The CDR3 is CASSQPGLARTDTQYF. The CDR3 DNA sequence: TGCGCCAGCAGCCAACCGGGACTAGCGCGCACAGATACGCAGTATTTT.

This clone appeared a single time. This chain uses TRBV19 with TRBJ2-7, with D unresolved. Germline values: CDR1 LNHDA, CDR2 SQIVND (reference sequence). The CDR3 spans 15 residues. V was trimmed by 1 base and J by 0 bases, leaving 10 bases between them. In DNA, the CDR3 is TGTGCCAGTAGTATAGGAAGATTCGGCTCCTACGAGCAGTACTTC. Translation: CASSIGRFGSYEQYF.

This clone was seen a single time. This chain links TRBV5-4 with TRBJ2-1; 8 positions agree with TRBD2. Germline assignment: CDR1 SGHNT and CDR2 YYREEE (reference sequence). This CDR3 has 18 residues. V trimming: 5 bases; J trimming: 7 bases; junction bases outside the gene matches: 20. The CDR3 bases are TGTGCCAGCAGGGCTCGGGGCGGGGGGAATCTGTTATTAAATGAGCAGTTCTTC. This gives the protein CASRARGGGNLLLNEQFF.

The chain joins TRBV29-1 to TRBJ2-7, with D perhaps matching TRBD1 (5 bases). The CDR3 sequence is 12 residues long. The ends were cut back, 6 bases at V and 6 bases at J, with 15 bases in the middle. Per germline, CDR1 SQVTM and CDR2 ANQGSEA. The CDR3 region has the DNA TGCAGCGTCCTAGGGGCGGACACCGAGCAGTACTTC. Translating gives CSVLGADTEQYF.

The chain links TRBV9 to TRBJ2-7; 9 bases fit TRBD2. This CDR3 is 15 amino acids long. The germline V gene encodes CDR1 SGDLS and CDR2 YYNGEE. Trimming took 4 bases from V and 5 from J; bases not matched to a gene: 10. The CDR3 DNA reads TGTGCCAGCAGCCCAAACCTCAGCGGGGGGAACGAGCAGTACTTC. The encoded protein is CASSPNLSGGNEQYF.

This clone occurred a few times. V usage is TRBV5-6 and J usage is TRBJ2-7; D possibly corresponds to TRBD2 (6 bases). V lost 3 bases and J lost 6, with 16 bases in between. Germline V gene sequence: CDR1 SGHDT, CDR2 YYEEEE. CDR3 length: 14 residues. DNA for the CDR3: TGTGCCAGCAGCTACCGGGACTCGCCCCGCGAGCAGTACTTC. Protein: CASSYRDSPREQYF.

The J gene is TRBJ2-7, the V gene TRBV28; tentatively, D is TRBD2 (6 bases). CDR3 length: 14 amino acids. The V end lost 6 bases, the J end lost 7 bases, and 19 bases lay between the germline ends. Germline V gives CDR1 MDHEN, CDR2 SYDVKM. The CDR3 DNA follows: TGTGCCAGCAGCCCCCCATTTGCAGGGAGGGAGCAGTACTTC. It codes for CASSPPFAGREQYF.